This TCR beta chain was sequenced in a study of regulatory T cells in long-lasting Graves disease. Study findings and constraints: The work looked only at peripheral blood and did not look at thyroid tissue.

V lost 6 bases and J 0 bases, leaving 14 bases between the germline ends. From germline, CDR1 is SNHLY and CDR2 FYNNEI. The CDR3 is 15 residues long. Building the TCR beta libraries relied on iRepertoire HTBI primers, and CDR3 regions underwent Arm-PCR. TCRdb re-derived calls from the multiplex PCR reads in MiXCR, one entry per CDR3 protein. Of 200,000 to 250,000 distinct CDR3 sequences listed, around 18% are singletons. Time point noted: newly diagnosed GD, antithyroid drugs for less than 3 months. PBMC RNA was the source of the TCR library. About this clonotype itself: Its antigen is still unknown.

The sequence was collected from a female donor with Graves disease. The sample consisted of peripheral blood mononuclear cells (PBMCs), taken at new diagnosis, from a patient treated with antithyroid drugs. The chain couples TRBV2 to TRBJ2-5; D possibly corresponds to TRBD1 (6 bases). The CDR3 sequence: CASRGRTGNQETQYF. CDR3 DNA sequence: TGTGCCAGCAGGGGACGCACAGGGAACCAAGAGACCCAGTACTTC.